This T cell receptor (beta chain) was identified in a study of cytomegalovirus exposure and HLA in healthy donors. Study as a whole: There were about 85 million unique TCRs (from HLA-typed donors) in an early data release. Findings of the study overall: Most TCR beta V segments were productive about 87% or about 30% of the time in an earlier analysis. Investigators reported over 150 TCR beta chains as tied to cytomegalovirus.

Turning to this clone: The antigen is unknown.

V was clipped by 0 bases and J by 6 bases, with 11 bases between them. This CDR3 has 15 amino acids. The V gene's germline CDR1 is LGHNA and CDR2 YSLEER. The PCR contained 60 Vbeta and 13 Jbeta primers. TCRdb's copy holds only in-frame clones and misses some; the assay was immunoSEQ multiplex PCR. Of 120,000 or so clones listed, 81% are singletons. Sequenced input: PBMCs. The TCR was taken from a man between 18 and 35 years old in good health and CMV-seropositive. The chain is built from TRBV4-3 and TRBJ2-2, with D hard to call. The CDR3 sequence is CASSQDNEVAGELFF. CDR3 coding DNA: TGCGCCAGCAGCCAAGATAATGAGGTAGCCGGGGAGCTGTTTTTT.